The 31 T cell receptor beta chains presented below share a single source sample, sequenced in a study of blood T cell repertoires in COVID-19. Sequencing was performed with immunoSEQ multiplex PCR; in TCRdb, only in-frame clones are kept and a portion is missing. The sample shows about 97,000 clones, roughly nine tenths of them seen only once. The sample taken for sequencing was peripheral blood. The receptors stem from a man aged 45-60 years with acute or convalescent COVID-19.

The chain carries TRBV19 and TRBJ1-1; the D is unclear. V lost 3 bases and J 1 base, leaving 6 bases between the germline ends. Germline CDR1 LNHDA, CDR2 SQIVND (reference sequence). CDR3 length: 13 amino acids. CDR3 in amino acids: CASSMTRNTEAFF. Here the CDR3 DNA reads TGTGCCAGTAGTATGACAAGGAACACTGAAGCTTTCTTT.

CDR3 coding DNA: TGTGCCAGCAGTCACTACTCCACCCGCTATAATTCACCCCTCCACTTT. This encodes CASSHYSTRYNSPLHF. The chain links TRBV7-2 to TRBJ1-6; D uncertain. The germline gives CDR1 SGHTA, CDR2 FQGNSA. V lost 6 bases and J 3 bases, leaving 15 bases between the germline ends. The CDR3 length is 16 residues.

The rearrangement joins TRBV4-3 to TRBJ2-3; D perhaps matches TRBD2 (8 bases). Germline CDR1 is LGHNA and CDR2 is YSLEER. The CDR3 contains 16 residues. The V and J ends lost 1 base and 3 bases respectively, with 14 bases between them. The CDR3 DNA sequence: TGCGCCAGCAGCCAAGGGGCGGGGGGACAGACAGATACGCAGTATTTT. It codes for CASSQGAGGQTDTQYF.

This chain links TRBV7-9 with TRBJ2-2; D may be TRBD1 (5 bases). The CDR3 is made up of 16 amino acids. V was cut by 5 bases and J by 3 bases, with 16 bases left in between. Germline V gives CDR1 SEHNR, CDR2 FQNEAQ (reference sequence). The CDR3 region is CASSDATAPHTGELFF. The CDR3 DNA reads TGTGCCAGCAGCGACGCGACAGCCCCTCACACCGGGGAGCTGTTTTTT.

The gene calls are TRBV28 and TRBJ1-2; D is uncertain. The CDR3 sequence is 15 residues long. The ends were cut back, 5 bases at V and 4 bases at J, with 17 bases in the middle. Germline V lookup: CDR1 MDHEN, CDR2 SYDVKM. CDR3 in DNA: TGTGCCAGCAGTCCCCCCCGGGAGCAAACCTATGGCTACACCTTC. This sequence encodes CASSPPREQTYGYTF.

The genes are TRBV5-5 and TRBJ2-2, with no clear D. Trimming removed 0 bases from V and 5 bases from J, with 14 bases in between. Germline CDR1 reads SGHKS; CDR2 reads YYEKEE (reference sequence). This CDR3 contains 16 residues. CDR3 nucleotide sequence: TGTGCCAGCAGCTTGGTGGGCAGTGGTGTAACCGGGGAGCTGTTTTTT. Translated, it gives CASSLVGSGVTGELFF.

The V gene is TRBV18, the J gene TRBJ1-5; 9 bases match TRBD1. The junction had 16 bases not matched to a gene; V was cut back by 4 bases and J by 0 bases. Germline V gene sequence: CDR1 KGHSH, CDR2 LQKENI. CDR3 size: 20 residues. Here the CDR3 reads CASSRGTRDRDSYSNQPQHF. DNA for the CDR3: TGTGCCAGCTCACGAGGGACCCGGGACAGGGATTCTTATAGCAATCAGCCCCAGCATTTT.

The rearrangement joins TRBV18 to TRBJ2-1, with 8 bases identical to TRBD2. The ends lost 2 bases at V and 4 bases at J; junction bases unmatched: 7. The germline V gene encodes CDR1 KGHSH and CDR2 LQKENI. This CDR3 is 16 amino acids long. As DNA, the CDR3 is TGTGCCAGCTCACCAACTACCAGCGGGGGTTACAATGAGCAGTTCTTC. Translation gives CASSPTTSGGYNEQFF.

The V and J genes are TRBV18 and TRBJ1-2; D is unresolved. The CDR3 extends over 14 amino acids. V lost 5 bases, J lost 8 bases, and 18 bases lay in between. Germline V CDR1 and CDR2: KGHSH, LQKENI. Here the CDR3 reads CASSSGSERRGYTF. DNA of the CDR3: TGTGCCAGCTCATCGGGGTCCGAGAGGCGAGGCTACACCTTC.

This clone was detected once. The V call is TRBV28, the J call TRBJ1-2; TRBD1 matches 8 bases. After removal of 0 bases from V and 2 bases from J, the junction contained 2 bases not matched to a gene. Germline-derived CDR1 and CDR2 are MDHEN and SYDVKM. This CDR3 contains 15 residues. CDR3 nucleotides: TGTGCCAGCAGTTTATGGGGACAGGAGAACTATGGCTACACCTTC. This codes for CASSLWGQENYGYTF.

The chain recombines TRBV7-3 with TRBJ2-1; 9 bases match TRBD2. Germline V gives CDR1 SGHTA, CDR2 FQGTGA. The CDR3 consists of 17 residues. V was pared by 4 bases and J by 7 bases, with 14 bases of the junction left unmatched. The CDR3 is CASSSSSGGPPWNEQFF. The CDR3 bases are TGTGCCAGCAGCTCCTCCAGCGGGGGGCCCCCGTGGAATGAGCAGTTCTTC. Combining the CDR3 with reference TRBV7-3 and TRBJ2-1 gives the whole variable domain GAGVSQTPSNKVTEKGKYVELRCDPISGHTALYWYRQSLGQGPEFLIYFQGTGAADDSGLPNDRFFAVRPEGSVSTLKIQRTERGDSAVYLCASSSSSGGPPWNEQFFGPGTRLTVL.

This clone showed up just once. The chain uses TRBV9 and TRBJ1-2, with D maybe TRBD1 (6 bases). CDR3 size: 12 residues. Germline V CDR1 and CDR2: SGDLS, YYNGEE. Trimming stripped 4 bases from V and 6 bases from J, with 10 bases between. Here the CDR3 reads CASSSDRHGYTF. In nucleotides, the CDR3 is TGTGCCAGCAGCTCGGACAGACATGGCTACACCTTC.

This chain links TRBV6-1 with TRBJ1-5; a weak D match, TRBD1 (5 bases). The germline CDR1 and CDR2 sequences are MNHNS and SASEGT. Trimming left V 3 bases short and J 1 base short, with 16 bases between. The CDR3 contains 17 residues. Written as DNA, the CDR3 is TGTGCCAGCAGTGACCCTCCCAGGGTCTTAAGCAATCAGCCCCAGCATTTT. Translation: CASSDPPRVLSNQPQHF.

The CDR3 bases are TGTGCCAGCAGTCGGGGGGTTTTGGACTATGGCTACACCTTC. This translates into CASSRGVLDYGYTF. The V call is TRBV6-4, the J call TRBJ1-2; the D gene is possibly TRBD1 (5 bases). V shed 5 bases and J shed 3 bases, with 13 bases lying between them. This CDR3 comprises 14 residues. Germline V gives CDR1 MRHNA, CDR2 SNTAGT.

J is TRBJ2-7 and V is TRBV11-2, with unresolved D. V lost 1 base to trimming and J lost 3 bases, with 10 bases between them. The CDR3 extends over 14 amino acids. Germline CDR1 SGHAT, CDR2 FQNNGV. This chain's CDR3 is CASSLGPGGYEQYF. CDR3 nucleotides: TGTGCCAGCAGCTTAGGGCCTGGTGGCTACGAGCAGTACTTC. The full variable domain, completed using reference TRBV11-2 and TRBJ2-7, is EAGVAQSPRYKIIEKRQSVAFWCNPISGHATLYWYQQILGQGPKLLIQFQNNGVVDDSQLPKDRFSAERLKGVDSTLKIQPAKLEDSAVYLCASSLGPGGYEQYFGPGTRLTVT.

The V call is TRBV19, the J call TRBJ1-1; TRBD1 aligns across 9 bases. This CDR3 region has 14 residues. With 5 bases clipped from V and 3 bases from J, the junction kept 4 bases outside the gene matches. Germline V gives CDR1 LNHDA, CDR2 SQIVND (reference sequence). In DNA form, the CDR3 reads TGTGCCAGTAGTGGCCGGGACAGGGACACTGAAGCTTTCTTT. Translating it yields CASSGRDRDTEAFF.

This sequence joins TRBV7-2 and TRBJ2-3, with a possible D match to TRBD1 (6 bases). Between the trimmed V and J ends, which lost 5 bases and 2 bases, there was a span of 11 bases. Germline V gene lookup returns CDR1 SGHTA and CDR2 FQGNSA. CDR3 size: 14 residues. CDR3: CASSQGQTTDTQYF. CDR3 nucleotide sequence: TGTGCCAGCAGCCAGGGGCAGACCACAGATACGCAGTATTTT.

The chain combines TRBV19 with TRBJ2-1; D possibly corresponds to TRBD1 (6 bases). Germline CDR1 reads LNHDA; CDR2 reads SQIVND (reference sequence). V was cut by 3 bases and J by 8 bases, with 11 bases left in between. This CDR3 spans 13 amino acids. CDR3 protein: CASSMGRGDEQFF. The CDR3 DNA sequence: TGTGCCAGTAGTATGGGCAGGGGCGATGAGCAGTTCTTC.

This clone was detected a few times. The gene calls are TRBV9 and TRBJ1-2; D not certain. Trimming took 4 bases from V and 3 from J, leaving 7 bases between them. This CDR3 region has 12 residues. Germline V CDR1 and CDR2: SGDLS, YYNGEE. The CDR3: CASSKQHYGYTF. The CDR3 bases are TGTGCCAGCAGCAAACAGCACTATGGCTACACCTTC. Drawing the rest from reference TRBV9 and TRBJ1-2, the complete variable domain is DSGVTQTPKHLITATGQRVTLRCSPRSGDLSVYWYQQSLDQGLQFLIQYYNGEERAKGNILERFSAQQFPDLHSELNLSSLELGDSALYFCASSKQHYGYTFGSGTRLTVV.

The rearrangement uses TRBV6-1 and TRBJ1-1; D remains unclear. The CDR3 contains 15 residues. V lost 1 base, J lost 3 bases, and 12 bases lay in between. Germline V gene sequence: CDR1 MNHNS, CDR2 SASEGT. The CDR3 loop reads CASSEVGRRDTEAFF. CDR3 nucleotide sequence: TGTGCCAGCAGTGAAGTCGGTCGGCGGGACACTGAAGCTTTCTTT.

J is TRBJ1-4 and V is TRBV29-1; TRBD1 is a possible D gene (6 bases). The CDR3 extends over 15 amino acids. Per the germline V gene, CDR1 is SQVTM and CDR2 is ANQGSEA. V lost 6 bases and J lost 7, with 21 bases in between. As DNA, the CDR3 is TGCAGCGTAACGCCCTCGGGGGGCGTCGGTGAAAAACTGTTTTTT. Translating gives CSVTPSGGVGEKLFF.

This chain uses TRBV5-4 with TRBJ1-1, with TRBD1 matching over 10 bases. The V gene end was trimmed by 4 bases and the J gene end by 5 bases; junction bases not matched to a gene: 8. The CDR3 extends over 15 amino acids. Germline V CDR1 and CDR2: SGHNT, YYREEE (reference sequence). The CDR3 coding sequence is TGTGCCAGCAGCACCGCCGGGACAGGGGCTACTGAAGCTTTCTTT. This gives the protein CASSTAGTGATEAFF.

The chain links TRBV30 to TRBJ1-2; maybe TRBD1 (5 bases). CDR3 size: 13 residues. Trimming cost V 0 bases and J 8 bases, with 13 bases left between them. Looked up from germline, CDR1 is GTSNPN and CDR2 is SVGIG (reference sequence). CDR3: CAWSVTAGQGYTF. The CDR3 DNA is TGTGCCTGGAGTGTAACTGCAGGGCAAGGCTACACCTTC.

This clone was found once. CDR3 coding DNA: TGTGCCAGCAGTGAAGGGACAGTTATGGGCAATCAGCCCCAGCATTTT. Amino acid sequence: CASSEGTVMGNQPQHF. This rearrangement joins TRBV25-1 to TRBJ1-5, with 7 nucleotides matching TRBD1. The CDR3 contains 16 residues. The V gene end was trimmed by 2 bases and the J gene end by 2 bases; junction bases not matched to a gene: 6. Germline CDR1 reads MGHDK; CDR2 reads SYGVNS.

The rearrangement uses TRBV6-5 and TRBJ1-2, with 8 bases fitting TRBD1. The germline V gene has CDR1 MNHEY and CDR2 SVGAGI. The CDR3 covers 12 residues. Losses at the gene ends were 6 bases for V and 7 bases for J; bases not matched to a gene: 4. The CDR3 loop reads CASRITGGGYTF. CDR3 nucleotides: TGTGCCAGCAGAATAACAGGGGGTGGCTACACCTTC.

The chain uses TRBV6-5 and TRBJ1-4; D unclear. Germline V CDR1 and CDR2: MNHEY, SVGAGI. This CDR3 comprises 14 residues. The V and J ends lost 6 bases and 1 base respectively, with 9 bases between them. The CDR3 is CASSPRRTNEKLFF. CDR3 bases: TGTGCCAGCAGCCCACGTAGAACTAATGAAAAACTGTTTTTT.

The chain links TRBV13 to TRBJ2-2; 8 nucleotides align to TRBD1. The CDR3 sequence is 16 residues long. Trimming removed 5 bases from V and 6 bases from J; junction bases left unmatched: 11. Germline V gene lookup returns CDR1 PRHDT and CDR2 FYEKMQ (reference sequence). The CDR3 spells CASSPQGAGGPGELFF. CDR3 in DNA: TGTGCCAGCAGCCCTCAAGGGGCAGGGGGCCCCGGGGAGCTGTTTTTT.

The CDR3 loop is CASRTQGYSNQPQHF. For the CDR3, the DNA is TGTGCCAGTAGGACCCAGGGGTATAGCAATCAGCCCCAGCATTTT. The chain couples TRBV19 to TRBJ1-5; the D gene is possibly TRBD1 (6 bases). Germline V lookup: CDR1 LNHDA, CDR2 SQIVND (reference sequence). Trimming removed 6 bases from V and 0 bases from J, with 12 bases in between. CDR3 size: 15 residues.

DNA of the CDR3: TGTGCCAGCTCAAAGGGGGGGGACACTGAAGCTTTCTTT. This gives the protein CASSKGGDTEAFF. The chain employs TRBV12-3 or TRBV12-4 and TRBJ1-1, with D possibly being TRBD1 (6 bases). V was pared by 8 bases and J by 3 bases, with 13 bases between. This CDR3 is 13 amino acids long.

The rearrangement joins TRBV7-9 to TRBJ2-7, with TRBD1 identical over 11 bases. The CDR3 consists of 14 residues. Trimming at V came to 5 bases and at J to 2 bases, leaving 2 bases not matched to a gene. The germline V gene encodes CDR1 SEHNR and CDR2 FQNEAQ (reference sequence). The CDR3 DNA is TGTGCCAGCAGCAAGGACAGGGGGCCCTACGAGCAGTACTTC. It encodes CASSKDRGPYEQYF.

CDR3 sequence (DNA): TGCAGCGTTTCGGGGGGGAATGGTGAGCAGTTCTTC. It specifies CSVSGGNGEQFF. The J gene is TRBJ2-1, the V gene TRBV29-1; 8 bases map to TRBD2. J lost 9 bases, V lost 5 bases, and 6 bases had no gene match. The CDR3 has 12 amino acids. Germline loops: CDR1 SQVTM, CDR2 ANQGSEA.